The rows below give T cell receptor beta chains drawn from one sample of a study of blood T cells in healthy people across ages. From the 5' RACE reads, TCRdb called clonotypes with MiXCR, one entry per CDR3 protein. The sample records approximately 1,100,000 distinct CDR3 sequences, 40% to 50% being singletons. The material sequenced was blood. These receptors originate from a woman aged 55 to 70 in good health. The CDR3 runs from the conserved cysteine through the conserved F or W. The order of the fields is CDR3 DNA, CDR3 protein, clone size, D gene, J gene, V gene. The D gene is left open where the match is weak. Part of the rows lack a size; the others show once, few, many or a class for expanded clones.

TGTGCCAGCAGGGGGACTAGCGGGAGGGACCCCAAAAACATTCAGTACTTC | CASRGTSGRDPKNIQYF | few | TRBD2 | TRBJ2-4 | TRBV28
TGTGCCAGCAGTTACTCGATTTCCGGACAGGTACCCGAGGTGCAGTACTTC | CASSYSISGQVPEVQYF | . | TRBD1 | TRBJ2-5 | TRBV6-6
TGTGCCAGCAGCCCGCGTAGCGGGGGGAACAATGAGCAGTTCTTC | CASSPRSGGNNEQFF | . | TRBD2 | TRBJ2-1 | TRBV7-2
TGTGCCAGCAGTTTACCCCCTGTTCGGGCGCAGTATTTT | CASSLPPVRAQYF | . | . | TRBJ2-3 | TRBV28
TGTGCCAGCAGCCCCCTGGAAACGGGACAGGGGCCATACAATGAGCAGTTCTTC | CASSPLETGQGPYNEQFF | . | TRBD1 | TRBJ2-1 | TRBV7-3
TGCAGTGCTAGGGACAGGGGAGAAGTCTATGGCTACACCTTC | CSARDRGEVYGYTF | . | TRBD1 | TRBJ1-2 | TRBV20-1
TGCAGCGTTGTAACCCTTCACACTGAAGCTTTCTTT | CSVVTLHTEAFF | . | . | TRBJ1-1 | TRBV29-1
TGTGCCAGCAGTTTTGGGACAGTCGAAGCTTTCTTT | CASSFGTVEAFF | few | TRBD1 | TRBJ1-1 | TRBV12-3/TRBV12-4
TGCAGTGCTAGGGGGCGGGAGTTTTTGTACGAGCAGTACTTC | CSARGREFLYEQYF | . | TRBD2 | TRBJ2-7 | TRBV20-1
TGTGCCAGCAGTTTGGATAGCGGGAGGAGGGAGCAGTTCTTC | CASSLDSGRREQFF | few | TRBD2 | TRBJ2-1 | TRBV6-2/TRBV6-3
TGTGCCAGCTCATCACTAGCGGCGCTAAGGGAGACCCAGTACTTC | CASSSLAALRETQYF | . | TRBD2 | TRBJ2-5 | TRBV2
TGTGCCAGCAGCCAAACAGCCAGTCTGGGAACTGAAGCTTTCTTT | CASSQTASLGTEAFF | . | . | TRBJ1-1 | TRBV3-1
TGTGCCAGCAGCTCTAGCGGGAGGACTTTCTCCCCCCTGGAGCAGTACTTC | CASSSSGRTFSPLEQYF | once | TRBD2 | TRBJ2-7 | TRBV5-6
TGTGCCAGCCCCGGGGGCCGCGGGTCGGAGGATGAGCAGTTCTTC | CASPGGRGSEDEQFF | . | . | TRBJ2-1 | TRBV2
TGCGCCAGCAGCCAAGGTGACTCTGACAATGAGCAGTTCTTC | CASSQGDSDNEQFF | few | . | TRBJ2-1 | TRBV4-1
TGTGCCAGCAGCTGGGCTAGCGGGACCGATGAGCAGTTCTTC | CASSWASGTDEQFF | once | TRBD2 | TRBJ2-1 | TRBV7-9
TGCAGTGCTAGAGATGGGTCCAGGGTAGGCAATCAGCCCCAGCATTTT | CSARDGSRVGNQPQHF | . | . | TRBJ1-5 | TRBV20-1
TGTGCCAGCAGCTTACCCCCCACTAGCGCCAAAGACAATGAGCAGTTCTTC | CASSLPPTSAKDNEQFF | . | TRBD2 | TRBJ2-1 | TRBV7-9
TGCAGTGCTAGTGGGCCCGGGAGTCCCTACGAGCAGTACTTC | CSASGPGSPYEQYF | many | . | TRBJ2-7 | TRBV20-1
TGTGCCAGCAGCGTAACGGTAGCATCAACTGAAGCTTTCTTT | CASSVTVASTEAFF | . | . | TRBJ1-1 | TRBV9
TGCGCCAGCAGCTCCTTGGGGCCATCTAATGAAAAACTGTTTTTT | CASSSLGPSNEKLFF | . | . | TRBJ1-4 | TRBV5-1
TGCAGCGTTAATGGACAGGGTCCCTCCTACGAGCAGTACTTC | CSVNGQGPSYEQYF | few | TRBD1 | TRBJ2-7 | TRBV29-1
TGTGCCAGCACAGCTAAACCCCACAATGAGCAGTTCTTC | CASTAKPHNEQFF | . | . | TRBJ2-1 | TRBV2
TGTGCCACGAGCGGGGTAAGGCAAGAGACCCAGTACTTC | CATSGVRQETQYF | . | TRBD2 | TRBJ2-5 | TRBV10-3
TGTGCCAGCAGCAGAGCTAGCGGGAGGTCTTTCCCTGAGCAGTTCTTC | CASSRASGRSFPEQFF | . | TRBD2 | TRBJ2-1 | TRBV7-9
TGTGCCAGCAGCTCCTCGACAGGGATGAACACTGAAGCTTTCTTT | CASSSSTGMNTEAFF | . | TRBD1 | TRBJ1-1 | TRBV7-9
TGCGCCCCGGTTCGGGGGTACGAGCAGTACTTC | CAPVRGYEQYF | few | . | TRBJ2-7 | TRBV4-1
TGTGCCAGCAGCCAACCTCCGTTTGGACAGGGATCCGATACGCAGTATTTT | CASSQPPFGQGSDTQYF | few | TRBD1 | TRBJ2-3 | TRBV4-2
TGTGCCAGCAGTTTCGAGCTAGGCGGTTTCTACGAGCAGTACTTC | CASSFELGGFYEQYF | . | . | TRBJ2-7 | TRBV28
TGCAGCGTCGCAAACCTGGGGTACGGCTACACCTTC | CSVANLGYGYTF | . | . | TRBJ1-2 | TRBV29-1
TGCGCCAGCAGCTCGAGCGAGACCCAGTACTTC | CASSSSETQYF | many | . | TRBJ2-5 | TRBV7-9
TGTGCCTGGAGTGGAGGGACTAGCGGGAGCTCCTACAATGAGCAGTACTTC | CAWSGGTSGSSYNEQYF | once | TRBD2 | TRBJ2-7 | TRBV30
TGCAGTGCTACCGGGACTAGCGGAGGAGAGACCCAGTACTTC | CSATGTSGGETQYF | few | TRBD2 | TRBJ2-5 | TRBV20-1
TGTGCCAGCAGCGCGACCGGAGAGGTAGAGACCCAGTACTTC | CASSATGEVETQYF | few | . | TRBJ2-5 | TRBV7-9
TGCGCCAGCAGTTCTGGGGGGAGCCTCCCCTACGAGCAGTACTTC | CASSSGGSLPYEQYF | few | . | TRBJ2-7 | TRBV5-1
TGTGCCAGCAGGCCGGGTTTTATCAGCGGTGAGCAGTTCTTC | CASRPGFISGEQFF | . | . | TRBJ2-1 | TRBV28
TGCGCCAGCAGCTTCAGGACTAGCGCCTTCGAGCAGTTCTTC | CASSFRTSAFEQFF | few | TRBD2 | TRBJ2-1 | TRBV5-1
TGTGCCATCAGTGACGCTGGACAGGGGGGACATCAGCCCCAGCATTTT | CAISDAGQGGHQPQHF | . | TRBD1 | TRBJ1-5 | TRBV10-3
TGTGCCAGCAGTCAAGCGGGAGGACCCTCCTACAATGAGCAGTTCTTC | CASSQAGGPSYNEQFF | once | TRBD2 | TRBJ2-1 | TRBV12-3/TRBV12-4
TGTGCCAGCAGCGTTAGCGCTCCGGCGTCCAATGAGCAGTTCTTC | CASSVSAPASNEQFF | few | . | TRBJ2-1 | TRBV9
TGTGCCAGCAGTTTTGGGACTAGCGGGCGACGCACAGATACGCAGTATTTT | CASSFGTSGRRTDTQYF | . | TRBD2 | TRBJ2-3 | TRBV6-6
TGTGCCAGCAGCCTAAAACTGGGACTCAATAATGAGCAGTTCTTC | CASSLKLGLNNEQFF | few | . | TRBJ2-1 | TRBV7-3
TGTGCCAGCAACGTTAGCGGGACTTCCTACAATGAGCAGTTCTTC | CASNVSGTSYNEQFF | . | TRBD2 | TRBJ2-1 | TRBV9
TGCAGTGCTACGAGGGGGGATGAGCAGTTCTTC | CSATRGDEQFF | few | . | TRBJ2-1 | TRBV20-1
TGTGCCAGCAGTTTCCCCCGGGACAGGGCCACGGAGACCCAGTACTTC | CASSFPRDRATETQYF | few | TRBD1 | TRBJ2-5 | TRBV28
TGTGCGGTTGGACAGGGGACTGAGCAGTACTTC | CAVGQGTEQYF | few | TRBD1 | TRBJ2-7 | TRBV6-5
TGCGCCAGCAGCTTGGGACTTCGACTAGCGGGAGGCAGATACGAGCAGTACTTC | CASSLGLRLAGGRYEQYF | few | TRBD2 | TRBJ2-7 | TRBV5-1
TGTGCCATCGGACAGGGGTCGGTCACCTACGAGCAGTACTTC | CAIGQGSVTYEQYF | . | TRBD1 | TRBJ2-7 | TRBV10-3
TGTGCCAGCAGCCAAGACTCGGGGGGGGGCTATGGCTACACCTTC | CASSQDSGGGYGYTF | few | . | TRBJ1-2 | TRBV4-2
TGTGCCAGCAGCTTAGCCCCAAACGAAGGGCAGTTCTTC | CASSLAPNEGQFF | few | . | TRBJ2-1 | TRBV7-2
TGTGCCAGCAGCTTAGGTACTAGCGGGGCCAATGAGCAGTTCTTC | CASSLGTSGANEQFF | . | TRBD2 | TRBJ2-1 | TRBV7-9
TGTGCCAGCAGTGGTAGCGGGAAGACCTACGAGCAGTACTTC | CASSGSGKTYEQYF | . | TRBD2 | TRBJ2-7 | TRBV2
TGTGCCACCAGCAGAGATCGGAATCCCACCTCCATCACGGGAGCAGATACGCAGTATTTT | CATSRDRNPTSITGADTQYF | few | . | TRBJ2-3 | TRBV15
TGTGCCAGCAGCCCACGAGGTCCCGGGACGGAGACCCAGTACTTC | CASSPRGPGTETQYF | . | . | TRBJ2-5 | TRBV7-7
TGTGCCAGCCAAACCGGGACTAGCGGGAGGGTCACCTACGAGCAGTACTTC | CASQTGTSGRVTYEQYF | . | TRBD2 | TRBJ2-7 | TRBV2
TGTGCCAGCAGTTACGAGCCCACCACAGATACGCAGTATTTT | CASSYEPTTDTQYF | . | . | TRBJ2-3 | TRBV6-2/TRBV6-3
TGTGCCAGCAGCCTCGAGTCCCGAGCGGGAGTCGCGTTCTTC | CASSLESRAGVAFF | many | TRBD2 | TRBJ2-1 | TRBV3-1